This TCR beta chain was recovered during a study of T cell responses to AZD1222 COVID-19 vaccine. The study, taken as a whole, reports: Receipt of two AZD1222 doses was followed by a rise in Spike-specific TCR breadth and depth. Reportedly, close to half of spike-specific TCRs are directed against unmutated variant regions. Vaccine-associated CD4 TCRs ranged over spike, dominating at 160-218 and 743-854.

Per the germline V gene, CDR1 is GTSNPN and CDR2 is SVGIG (reference sequence). The CDR3 covers 13 residues. Trimming shortened V by 4 bases and J by 6 bases, and 13 bases separated the two germline ends. As regards this clone: Its antigen is unidentified.

Assay used: immunoSEQ multiplex PCR; TCRdb lists only in-frame clones, some missing. The repertoire holds around 200,000 clones, about 91% seen once, with 0.49% in the top ten. This sequence originates from an adult in good health. Sequencing was performed on peripheral blood, taken on day 0 of AZD1222 vaccination. This chain uses TRBV30 with TRBJ2-1; possible D gene TRBD1, 6 bases. The CDR3 reads CAWTGQKFNEQFF. DNA of the CDR3: TGTGCCTGGACAGGACAGAAGTTCAATGAGCAGTTCTTC.